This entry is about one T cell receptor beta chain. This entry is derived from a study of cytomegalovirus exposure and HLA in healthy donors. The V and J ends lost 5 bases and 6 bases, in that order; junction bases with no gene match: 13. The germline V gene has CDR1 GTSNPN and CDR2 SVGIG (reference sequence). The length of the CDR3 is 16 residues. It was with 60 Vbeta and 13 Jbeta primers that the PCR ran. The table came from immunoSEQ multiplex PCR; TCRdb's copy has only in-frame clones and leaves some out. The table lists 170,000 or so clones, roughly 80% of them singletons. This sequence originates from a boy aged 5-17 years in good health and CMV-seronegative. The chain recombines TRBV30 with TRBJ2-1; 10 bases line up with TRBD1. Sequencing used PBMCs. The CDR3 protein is CAWGIGGQGPSNEQFF. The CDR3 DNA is TGTGCCTGGGGGATCGGGGGACAGGGGCCCTCCAATGAGCAGTTCTTC.